A selection of T cell receptor beta chains follows, all from one sample in a study of blood T cell repertoires in COVID-19. Sequencing was performed with immunoSEQ multiplex PCR; in TCRdb, only in-frame clones are kept and a portion is missing. The sample yields approximately 9,800 clones, around 80% seen once. Sequencing was carried out using peripheral blood. The receptors shown here come from a man between 65 and 85 years old with active COVID-19. Both conserved end residues are part of each CDR3. Each record gives: clone size, V gene, J gene, CDR3 protein. The listing skips clone size in some rows; elsewhere it reads once, few, many or a size class.

once	TRBV5-4	TRBJ1-4	CASSRTGSNEKLFF
NA	TRBV4-3	TRBJ2-5	CASSLTAGTGAAKTQYF
few	TRBV28	TRBJ2-3	CASRSLAGYTDTQYF
NA	TRBV7-2	TRBJ2-7	CASSTRLARSSYEQYF
NA	TRBV30	TRBJ1-1	CAWSVYGRGFF
NA	TRBV27	TRBJ2-1	CASSLSNRRGEQNEQFF
NA	TRBV11-3	TRBJ2-5	CASSLQGETQYF
NA	TRBV23-1	TRBJ1-6	CASRADSNNSPLHF
NA	TRBV2	TRBJ2-1	CASSDRGNEQFF
NA	TRBV10-1	TRBJ2-1	CASSSLAGGSNEQFF
NA	TRBV9	TRBJ1-5	CASSVTQVDSNQPQHF
NA	TRBV30	TRBJ2-3	CAWSVGLPGADTQYF
NA	TRBV6-2/TRBV6-3	TRBJ2-4	CASSYGSGRALDAKNIQYF
NA	TRBV5-1	TRBJ2-7	CASSGQGSSYEQYF
few	TRBV9	TRBJ2-1	CASSVIPTSGSNEQFF
NA	TRBV7-2	TRBJ1-2	CASSFNPRQGYGYTF
few	TRBV5-1	TRBJ2-5	CASSLVAGGPETQYF
NA	TRBV28	TRBJ1-2	CASSQQTPVGYTF
NA	TRBV2	TRBJ1-2	CAGQGNGYTF
NA	TRBV30	TRBJ2-2	CAWSVVSANTGELFF
few	TRBV6-1	TRBJ2-5	CASSEARTSGSVGKETQYF
NA	TRBV24-1	TRBJ2-5	CATSDFLRAGGETQYF
NA	TRBV4-1	TRBJ2-2	CASSQSLTGPAGELFF
NA	TRBV5-1	TRBJ2-7	CASSLDSSARSEQYF
NA	TRBV27	TRBJ1-4	CASSPQGHNEKLFF
NA	TRBV9	TRBJ2-3	CASGAGSSTDTQYF
NA	TRBV7-9	TRBJ2-5	CASTTRSIQETQYF
NA	TRBV6-5	TRBJ1-4	CASRDTGGGNEKLFF
NA	TRBV7-3	TRBJ2-1	CASSSGDRGNEQFF